This TCR beta chain emerged from a study of cytomegalovirus exposure and HLA in healthy donors. The V and J ends lost 5 bases and 2 bases respectively, with 14 bases between them. CDR3 length equals 15 residues. Per germline, CDR1 PRHDT and CDR2 FYEKMQ (reference sequence). The protocol was immunoSEQ multiplex PCR, while the TCRdb copy is restricted to in-frame clones and leaves out a portion. This sample yields 150,000 to 200,000 clones, of which 84% are seen a single time; 10% to 13% belongs to the top ten. With respect to this clone: The antigen is unknown.

Overall study results and limits: Subsequent analysis showed first-cohort TCR clusters tending to co-occur in 120 validation repertoires.

The sequence was obtained from a man aged 25 to 40 in good health and CMV-seropositive. The sample was PBMCs. V and J are TRBV13 and TRBJ2-3; perhaps TRBD1 as D (5 bases). The CDR3 coding sequence is TGTGCCAGCAGCGTCGGTAGGGGTGCCACAGATACGCAGTATTTT. It translates to CASSVGRGATDTQYF.